The T cell receptor beta chain under discussion was sequenced for a study of blood T cell repertoires in COVID-19. Study summary: The origin of the acute and convalescent COVID-19 samples was the United States, Italy and Spain.

Authors' processing steps: The authors estimated nucleated cell counts from reference gene primer amplification. The data were produced by immunoSEQ multiplex PCR, yet TCRdb's version contains in-frame clones alone and is incomplete. V, J and clone size were drawn from that table, and D and trimming were deduced from the DNA. The repertoire has about 80,000 clones, 88% of them found once; the top ten carry around 7%. This CDR3 is 17 amino acids long. Germline V gene lookup returns CDR1 SGHRS and CDR2 YFSETQ. Losses at the gene ends were 0 bases for V and 0 bases for J; bases not matched to a gene: 1.

What was sequenced was peripheral blood. This receptor was taken from a woman aged 80 or over with acute or convalescent COVID-19. V is TRBV5-1 and J is TRBJ2-3; 13 bases are a match to TRBD2. CDR3 sequence reads: CASSLETSGGSTDTQYF. CDR3 bases: TGCGCCAGCAGCTTGGAGACTAGCGGGGGGAGCACAGATACGCAGTATTTT. Combining the CDR3 with reference TRBV5-1 and TRBJ2-3 gives the whole variable domain KAGVTQTPRYLIKTRGQQVTLSCSPISGHRSVSWYQQTPGQGLQFLFEYFSETQRNKGNFPGRFSGRQFSNSRSEMNVSTLELGDSALYLCASSLETSGGSTDTQYFGPGTRLTVL.